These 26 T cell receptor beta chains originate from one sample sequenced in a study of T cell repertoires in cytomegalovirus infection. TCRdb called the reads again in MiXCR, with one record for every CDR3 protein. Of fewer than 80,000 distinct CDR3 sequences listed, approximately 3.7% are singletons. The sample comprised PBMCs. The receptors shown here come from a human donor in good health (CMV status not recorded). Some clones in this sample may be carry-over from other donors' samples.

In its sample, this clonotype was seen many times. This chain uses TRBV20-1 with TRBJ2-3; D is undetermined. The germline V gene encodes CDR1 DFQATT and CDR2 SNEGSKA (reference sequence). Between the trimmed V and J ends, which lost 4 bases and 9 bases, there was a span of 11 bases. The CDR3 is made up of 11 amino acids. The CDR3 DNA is TGCAGTGCTAATTCCCCGACCACGCAGTATTTT. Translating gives CSANSPTTQYF.

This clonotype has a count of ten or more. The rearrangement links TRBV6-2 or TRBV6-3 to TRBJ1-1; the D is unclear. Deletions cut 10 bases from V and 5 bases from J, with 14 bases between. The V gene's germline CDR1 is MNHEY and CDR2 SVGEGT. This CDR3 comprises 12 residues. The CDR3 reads CATRRTGTEAFF. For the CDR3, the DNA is TGTGCCACACGCCGGACCGGTACTGAAGCTTTCTTT.

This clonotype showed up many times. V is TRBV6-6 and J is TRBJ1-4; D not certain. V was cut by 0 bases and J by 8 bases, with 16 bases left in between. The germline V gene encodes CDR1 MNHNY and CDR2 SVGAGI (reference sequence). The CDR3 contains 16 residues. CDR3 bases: TGTGCCAGCAGTTACTCGAGCGAAGTACCCCTAGAAAAACTGTTTTTT. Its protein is CASSYSSEVPLEKLFF.

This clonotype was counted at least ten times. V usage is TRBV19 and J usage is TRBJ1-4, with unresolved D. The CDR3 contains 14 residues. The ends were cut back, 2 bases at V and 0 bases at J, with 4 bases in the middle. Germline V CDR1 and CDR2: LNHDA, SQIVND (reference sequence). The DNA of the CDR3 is TGTGCCAGTAGTATAAGGGCAACTAATGAAAAACTGTTTTTT. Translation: CASSIRATNEKLFF.

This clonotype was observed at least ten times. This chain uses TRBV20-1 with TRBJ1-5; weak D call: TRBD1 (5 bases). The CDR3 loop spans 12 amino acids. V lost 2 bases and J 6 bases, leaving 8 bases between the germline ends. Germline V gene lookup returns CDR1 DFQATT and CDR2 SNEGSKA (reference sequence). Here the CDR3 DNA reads TGCAGTGCTAGATCTGGGGGTCAGCCCCAGCATTTT. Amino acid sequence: CSARSGGQPQHF.

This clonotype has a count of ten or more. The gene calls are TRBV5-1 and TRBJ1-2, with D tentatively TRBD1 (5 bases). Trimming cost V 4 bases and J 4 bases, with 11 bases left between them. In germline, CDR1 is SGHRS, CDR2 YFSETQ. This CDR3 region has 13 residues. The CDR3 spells CASSPETAYGYTF. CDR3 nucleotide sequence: TGCGCCAGCAGCCCTGAGACAGCCTATGGCTACACCTTC. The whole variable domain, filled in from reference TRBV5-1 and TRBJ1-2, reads KAGVTQTPRYLIKTRGQQVTLSCSPISGHRSVSWYQQTPGQGLQFLFEYFSETQRNKGNFPGRFSGRQFSNSRSEMNVSTLELGDSALYLCASSPETAYGYTFGSGTRLTVV.

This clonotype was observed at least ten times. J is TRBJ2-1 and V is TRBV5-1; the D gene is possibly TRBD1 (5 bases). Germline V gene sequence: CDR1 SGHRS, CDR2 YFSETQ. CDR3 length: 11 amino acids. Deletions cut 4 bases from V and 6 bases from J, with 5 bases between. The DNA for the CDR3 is TGCGCCAGCAGCAGGGGCAATGAGCAGTTCTTC. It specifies CASSRGNEQFF.

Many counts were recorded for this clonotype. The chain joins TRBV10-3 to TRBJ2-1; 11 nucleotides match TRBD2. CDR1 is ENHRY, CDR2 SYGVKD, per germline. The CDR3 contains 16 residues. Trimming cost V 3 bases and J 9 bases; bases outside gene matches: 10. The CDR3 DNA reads TGTGCCATCAGTGACCCGGGACTAGCGGCCCAGAGTGAGCAGTTCTTC. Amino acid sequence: CAISDPGLAAQSEQFF.

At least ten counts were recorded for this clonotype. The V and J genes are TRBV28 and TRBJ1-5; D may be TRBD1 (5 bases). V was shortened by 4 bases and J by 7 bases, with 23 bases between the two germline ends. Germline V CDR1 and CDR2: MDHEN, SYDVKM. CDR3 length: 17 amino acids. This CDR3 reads CASSSPNRDRGFQPQHF. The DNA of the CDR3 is TGTGCCAGCAGTTCCCCAAACCGGGACCGTGGTTTCCAGCCCCAGCATTTT.

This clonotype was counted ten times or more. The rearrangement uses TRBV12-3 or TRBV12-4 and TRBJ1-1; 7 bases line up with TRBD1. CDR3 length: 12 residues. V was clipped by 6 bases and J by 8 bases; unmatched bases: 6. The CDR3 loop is CASSPYRGEAFF. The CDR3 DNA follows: TGTGCCAGCAGCCCTTACAGGGGAGAAGCTTTCTTT.

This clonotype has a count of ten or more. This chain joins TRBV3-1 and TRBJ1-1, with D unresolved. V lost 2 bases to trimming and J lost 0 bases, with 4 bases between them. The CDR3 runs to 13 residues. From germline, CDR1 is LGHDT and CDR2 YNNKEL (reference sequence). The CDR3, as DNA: TGTGCCAGCAGCCAACACCTGAACACTGAAGCTTTCTTT. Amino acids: CASSQHLNTEAFF.

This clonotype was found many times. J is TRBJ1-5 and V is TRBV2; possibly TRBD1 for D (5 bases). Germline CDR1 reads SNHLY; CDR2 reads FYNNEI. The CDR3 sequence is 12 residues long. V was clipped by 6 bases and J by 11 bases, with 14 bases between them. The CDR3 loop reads CASSADSPTQHF. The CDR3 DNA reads TGTGCCAGCAGCGCTGACAGCCCAACCCAGCATTTT.

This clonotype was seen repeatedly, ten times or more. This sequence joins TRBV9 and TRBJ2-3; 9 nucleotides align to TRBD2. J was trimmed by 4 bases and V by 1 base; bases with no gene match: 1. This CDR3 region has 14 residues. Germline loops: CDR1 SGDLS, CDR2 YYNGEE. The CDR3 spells CASSVRLAADTQYF. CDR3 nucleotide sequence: TGTGCCAGCAGCGTACGACTAGCGGCAGATACGCAGTATTTT.

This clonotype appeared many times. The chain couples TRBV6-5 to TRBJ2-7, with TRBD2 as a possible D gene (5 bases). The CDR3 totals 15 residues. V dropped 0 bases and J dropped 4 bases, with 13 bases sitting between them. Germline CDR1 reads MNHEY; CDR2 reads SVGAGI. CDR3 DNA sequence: TGTGCCAGCAGTTACTCAATAGGGAGTCTTTACGAGCAGTACTTC. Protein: CASSYSIGSLYEQYF.

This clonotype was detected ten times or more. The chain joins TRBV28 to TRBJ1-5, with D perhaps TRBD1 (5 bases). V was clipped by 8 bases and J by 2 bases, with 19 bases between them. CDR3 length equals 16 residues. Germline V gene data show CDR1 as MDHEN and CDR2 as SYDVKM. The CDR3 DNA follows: TGTGCCAGCCACCGAGCGAGGGGAGCACGCAATCAGCCCCAGCATTTT. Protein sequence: CASHRARGARNQPQHF.

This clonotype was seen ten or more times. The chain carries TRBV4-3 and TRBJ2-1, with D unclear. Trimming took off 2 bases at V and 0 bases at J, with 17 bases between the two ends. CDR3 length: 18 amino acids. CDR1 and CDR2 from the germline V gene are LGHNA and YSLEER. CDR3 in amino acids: CASSQNGPLTNSYNEQFF. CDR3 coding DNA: TGCGCCAGCAGCCAAAACGGCCCCTTAACTAACTCCTACAATGAGCAGTTCTTC.

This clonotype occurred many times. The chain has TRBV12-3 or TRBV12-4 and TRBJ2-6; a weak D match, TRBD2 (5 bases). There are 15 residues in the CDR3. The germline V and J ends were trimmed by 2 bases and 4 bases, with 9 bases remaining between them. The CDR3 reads CASSLRGSGANVLTF. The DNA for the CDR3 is TGTGCCAGCAGTTTACGGGGTTCCGGGGCCAACGTCCTGACTTTC.

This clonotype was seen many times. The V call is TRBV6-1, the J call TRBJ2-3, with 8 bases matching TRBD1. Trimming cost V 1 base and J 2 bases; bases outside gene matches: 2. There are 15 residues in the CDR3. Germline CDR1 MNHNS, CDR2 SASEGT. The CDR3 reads CASSEGQGITDTQYF. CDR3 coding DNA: TGTGCCAGCAGTGAAGGACAGGGGATCACAGATACGCAGTATTTT.

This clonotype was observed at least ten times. CDR3 DNA: TGCGCCCCTGGGGCGGGACCCCGCACAGATACGCAGTATTTT. Translated: CAPGAGPRTDTQYF. The rearrangement joins TRBV10-2 to TRBJ2-3; D perhaps matches TRBD2 (6 bases). The V gene's germline CDR1 is WSHSY and CDR2 SAAADI. The CDR3 is 14 residues long. V was trimmed by 11 bases and J by 1 base, leaving 16 bases between them.

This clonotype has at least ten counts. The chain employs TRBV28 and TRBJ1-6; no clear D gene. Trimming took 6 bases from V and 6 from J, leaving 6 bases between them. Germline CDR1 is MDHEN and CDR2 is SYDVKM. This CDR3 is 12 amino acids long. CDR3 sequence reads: CASSSPNSPLHF. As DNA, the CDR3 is TGTGCCAGCAGCTCCCCTAATTCACCCCTCCACTTT.

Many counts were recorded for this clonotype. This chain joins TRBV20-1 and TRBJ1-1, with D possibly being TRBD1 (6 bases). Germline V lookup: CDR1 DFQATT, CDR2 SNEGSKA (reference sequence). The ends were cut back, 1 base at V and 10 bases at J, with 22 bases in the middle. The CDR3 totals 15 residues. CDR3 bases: TGCAGTGCTAGAGTTGGGGATTCAGGGGTTCCGACAGCTTTCTTT. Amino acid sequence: CSARVGDSGVPTAFF.

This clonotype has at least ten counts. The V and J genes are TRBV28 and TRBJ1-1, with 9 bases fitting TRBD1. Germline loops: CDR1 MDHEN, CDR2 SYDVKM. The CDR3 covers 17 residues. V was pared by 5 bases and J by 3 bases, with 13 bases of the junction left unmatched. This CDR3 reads CASSHLQYRDRDTEAFF. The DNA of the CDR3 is TGTGCCAGCAGTCACCTCCAATACCGGGACAGGGACACTGAAGCTTTCTTT.

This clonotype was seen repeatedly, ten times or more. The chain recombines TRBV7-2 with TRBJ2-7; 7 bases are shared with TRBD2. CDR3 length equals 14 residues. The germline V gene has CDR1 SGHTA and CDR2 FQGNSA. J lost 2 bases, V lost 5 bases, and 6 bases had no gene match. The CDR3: CASSPGGPTYEQYF. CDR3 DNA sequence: TGTGCCAGCAGCCCGGGGGGACCTACCTACGAGCAGTACTTC.

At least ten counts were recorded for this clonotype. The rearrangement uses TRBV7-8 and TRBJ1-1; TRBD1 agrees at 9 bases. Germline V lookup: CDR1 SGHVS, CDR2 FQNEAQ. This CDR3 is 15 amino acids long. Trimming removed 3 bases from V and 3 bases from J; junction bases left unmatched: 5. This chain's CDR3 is CASSLVTGGYTEAFF. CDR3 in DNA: TGTGCCAGCAGCTTGGTGACAGGGGGTTACACTGAAGCTTTCTTT.

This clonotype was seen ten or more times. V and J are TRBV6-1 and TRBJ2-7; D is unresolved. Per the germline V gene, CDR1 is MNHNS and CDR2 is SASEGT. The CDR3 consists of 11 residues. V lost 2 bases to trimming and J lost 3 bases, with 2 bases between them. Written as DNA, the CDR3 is TGTGCCAGCAGTGAATTCTACGAGCAGTACTTC. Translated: CASSEFYEQYF.

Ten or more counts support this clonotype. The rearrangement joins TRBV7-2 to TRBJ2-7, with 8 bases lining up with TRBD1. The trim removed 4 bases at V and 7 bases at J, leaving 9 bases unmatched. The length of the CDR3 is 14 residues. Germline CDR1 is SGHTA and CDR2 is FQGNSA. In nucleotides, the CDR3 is TGTGCCAGCAGCTACCGGACAGGGTACGAAGAGCAGTACTTC. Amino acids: CASSYRTGYEEQYF.